This T cell receptor (beta chain) stems from a study of shared clonotypes between healthy human individuals. This CDR3 region has 16 residues. The V segment lost 3 bases and the J segment 3 bases; nucleotides outside the gene matches: 8. Germline V gene sequence: CDR1 MNHEY, CDR2 SMNVEV (reference sequence). TCRdb's copy holds only in-frame clones and misses some; the assay was immunoSEQ multiplex PCR. The sample has 490,000 or so clones; around three quarters are singletons. This clonotype was sampled from a woman aged 40 to 50 in good health. Some clones in this sample may be carry-over from other donors' samples. The rearrangement links TRBV27 to TRBJ2-1; the match to TRBD1 covers 7 bases. The source material was PBMCs. The CDR3 DNA follows: TGTGCCAGCAGTTTGCTTGGGACAGCGGACTACAATGAGCAGTTCTTC. This codes for CASSLLGTADYNEQFF.